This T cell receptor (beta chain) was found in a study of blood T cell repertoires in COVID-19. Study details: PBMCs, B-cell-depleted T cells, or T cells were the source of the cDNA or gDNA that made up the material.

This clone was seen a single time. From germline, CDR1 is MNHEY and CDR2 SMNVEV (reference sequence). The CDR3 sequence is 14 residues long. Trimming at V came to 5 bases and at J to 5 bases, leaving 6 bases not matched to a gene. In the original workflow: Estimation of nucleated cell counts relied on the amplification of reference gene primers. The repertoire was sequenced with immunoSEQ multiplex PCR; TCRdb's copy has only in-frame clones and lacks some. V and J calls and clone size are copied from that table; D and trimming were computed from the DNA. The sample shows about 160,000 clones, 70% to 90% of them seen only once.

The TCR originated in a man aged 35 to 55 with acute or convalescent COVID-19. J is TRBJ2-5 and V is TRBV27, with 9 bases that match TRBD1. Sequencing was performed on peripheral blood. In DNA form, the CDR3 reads TGTGCCAGCAGTCAGGTGGGACAGGGTGAGACCCAGTACTTC. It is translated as CASSQVGQGETQYF.